This TCR beta chain was captured by sequencing in a study of blood T cell repertoires in COVID-19. About the research overall: Collection of acute and convalescent COVID-19 samples took place in the United States, Italy and Spain.

For this clone: Other nucleotide sequences from this sample produce the same CDR3.

V was clipped by 3 bases and J by 1 base, with 7 bases between them. The CDR3 is 13 amino acids. Original processing notes: For nucleated cells, counts were estimated from reference gene primer amplification. Profiling relied on immunoSEQ multiplex PCR, and the TCRdb table lists in-frame clones only, not all of them. Clonal size and the V and J genes are those of that table, whereas D and trimming came from the DNA. The sample shows around 700,000 clones, just under 90% of them seen only once. What was sequenced was peripheral blood. This sequence was found in a woman between 18 and 30 years old with acute or convalescent COVID-19. This chain joins TRBV12-3 or TRBV12-4 and TRBJ2-7, with D perhaps TRBD1 (5 bases). The chain's CDR3 is CASSFPGSYEQYF. The DNA for the CDR3 is TGTGCCAGCAGTTTTCCAGGGTCCTACGAGCAGTACTTC.